A single sample gave rise to the 20 T cell receptor beta chains below, sequenced in a study of shared T cell receptors in the human thymus. The method was immunoSEQ multiplex PCR; TCRdb's version includes in-frame clones alone and lacks a portion of them. The sample consists of about 380,000 clones, approximately 95% of them appearing once. Sample: thymocytes. All receptors come from a human donor.

The CDR3 DNA reads TGTGCCAGCAGGTCTAGCGGGACTAATGAGCAGTTCTTC. Protein: CASRSSGTNEQFF. This chain joins TRBV27 and TRBJ2-1; 9 bases agree with TRBD2. J gave up 7 bases and V 6 bases, and 4 bases lay outside the gene matches. Germline V CDR1 and CDR2: MNHEY, SMNVEV (reference sequence). This CDR3 spans 13 amino acids.

The CDR3 DNA follows: TGTGCCAGCAGACCCTCCGGGACTAGCGGGAACCAAGAGACCCAGTACTTC. It yields the protein CASRPSGTSGNQETQYF. The chain has TRBV13 and TRBJ2-5, with TRBD2 matching over 13 bases. The CDR3 extends over 17 amino acids. The V segment lost 6 bases and the J segment 0 bases; nucleotides outside the gene matches: 7. Germline CDR1 and CDR2: PRHDT and FYEKMQ (reference sequence).

This clone was seen a few times. The chain carries TRBV6-5 and TRBJ2-7; 7 bases agree with TRBD1. In germline, CDR1 is MNHEY, CDR2 SVGAGI. The CDR3 is 16 residues long. The junction had 14 bases not matched to a gene; V was cut back by 4 bases and J by 5 bases. The DNA for the CDR3 is TGTGCCAGCAGTTCCCCCCCGACAGGGATTAAGGACGAGCAGTACTTC. Protein: CASSSPPTGIKDEQYF.

About this clone: The sample holds other DNA sequences that translate to the same CDR3. The J gene is TRBJ2-7, the V gene TRBV6-1; D remains ambiguous. Trimming removed 4 bases from V and 4 bases from J, with 11 bases in between. The CDR3 runs 13 residues. Germline CDR1 and CDR2: MNHNS and SASEGT. The CDR3 sequence is CASSGQAGYEQYF. For the CDR3, the DNA is TGTGCCAGCAGTGGGCAGGCTGGATACGAGCAGTACTTC.

The V and J genes are TRBV5-6 and TRBJ2-4; tentative D call: TRBD2 (5 bases). Germline loops: CDR1 SGHDT, CDR2 YYEEEE. Trimming removed 3 bases from V and 3 bases from J, with 13 bases in between. The CDR3 is 15 residues long. This CDR3 reads CASSYRTGFKNIQYF. In nucleotides, the CDR3 is TGTGCCAGCAGCTACCGTACGGGGTTCAAAAACATTCAGTACTTC.

The chain employs TRBV28 and TRBJ1-2; unclear D gene. Germline V gene lookup returns CDR1 MDHEN and CDR2 SYDVKM. The CDR3 has 13 amino acids. The V and J ends lost 4 bases and 3 bases respectively, with 9 bases between them. CDR3 in DNA: TGTGCCAGCAGTTCCTCCACAGACTATGGCTACACCTTC. This translates into CASSSSTDYGYTF.

The sample holds one count of this clone. The chain has TRBV4-1 and TRBJ1-1, with D possibly matching TRBD1 (5 bases). V dropped 5 bases and J dropped 0 bases, with 16 bases sitting between them. The CDR3 spans 16 residues. The germline V gene has CDR1 MGHRA and CDR2 YSYEKL. In DNA, the CDR3 is TGCGCCAGCAGCTCTCGGGGGAGACCAATGAACACTGAAGCTTTCTTT. Translation: CASSSRGRPMNTEAFF.

The rearrangement uses TRBV15 and TRBJ1-5; perhaps TRBD1 as D (5 bases). V gave up 3 bases and J gave up 3 bases, with 15 bases separating them. CDR3 length: 16 residues. The germline gives CDR1 LNHNV, CDR2 YYDKDF (reference sequence). The CDR3 DNA follows: TGTGCCACCAGCAGGGCTCGGACATTTTCCAATCAGCCCCAGCATTTT. Its protein is CATSRARTFSNQPQHF.

V gene TRBV27 combines with J gene TRBJ2-5, with a possible D match to TRBD1 (6 bases). Judging by the DNA end, TRBJ2-7 fits better; the J call may be wrong. The CDR3 has 16 residues. Germline V lookup: CDR1 MNHEY, CDR2 SMNVEV (reference sequence). In nucleotides, the CDR3 is TGTGCCAGCAAGACAAACCGGGACACGGCTCCCTACGAGCAGTACTTC. This encodes CASKTNRDTAPYEQYF.

This clone was counted once. The chain joins TRBV6-5 to TRBJ2-5, with TRBD2 matching 7 bases. From germline, CDR1 is MNHEY and CDR2 SVGAGI. J lost 5 bases, V lost 6 bases, and 12 bases had no gene match. The CDR3 has 15 residues. This CDR3 is CASSRTSAGRETQYF. The CDR3 DNA reads as TGTGCCAGCAGCCGAACCTCAGCGGGAAGGGAGACCCAGTACTTC.

The DNA for the CDR3 is TGTGCCAGCAGACAGGGGACTATCACAACCTACGAGCAGTACTTC. This sequence encodes CASRQGTITTYEQYF. The chain uses TRBV11-2 and TRBJ2-7, with D possibly being TRBD1 or TRBD2 (7 bases each). Trimming cost V 6 bases and J 2 bases, with 17 bases left between them. The CDR3 runs 15 residues. Germline CDR1 SGHAT, CDR2 FQNNGV.

The chain links TRBV27 to TRBJ2-3, with D perhaps matching TRBD2 (5 bases). The germline gives CDR1 MNHEY, CDR2 SMNVEV (reference sequence). Trimming left V 5 bases short and J 4 bases short, with 16 bases between. The CDR3 sequence is 15 residues long. The CDR3 DNA is TGTGCCAGCAGTGCGTCTATTGAGAGGGCAGATACGCAGTATTTT. Encoded protein: CASSASIERADTQYF.

The chain recombines TRBV7-2 with TRBJ2-2, with D perhaps TRBD2 (5 bases). The ends were cut back, 2 bases at V and 1 base at J, with 14 bases in the middle. This CDR3 contains 17 residues. The germline CDR1 and CDR2 sequences are SGHTA and FQGNSA. The CDR3 is CASSLSTGEKNTGELFF. In nucleotides, the CDR3 is TGTGCCAGCAGCTTATCAACCGGGGAGAAGAACACCGGGGAGCTGTTTTTT.

This chain links TRBV27 with TRBJ1-1; TRBD1 might be the D (6 bases). The CDR3 is made up of 18 amino acids. Germline CDR1 reads MNHEY; CDR2 reads SMNVEV (reference sequence). The V gene lost 5 bases and the J gene lost 2 bases, with 24 bases spanning the gap. The CDR3 protein is CASSPRGGITLNNTEAFF. The CDR3, as DNA: TGTGCCAGCAGTCCTAGGGGGGGAATAACACTGAATAACACTGAAGCTTTCTTT.

The CDR3, as DNA: TGTGCCAGCAGCTTAGTAGCGGAAGGGCGCGAGCAGTACTTC. Translated, it gives CASSLVAEGREQYF. The rearrangement joins TRBV7-2 to TRBJ2-7; maybe TRBD2 (6 bases). Trimming left V 1 base short and J 6 bases short, with 13 bases between. The CDR3 runs 14 residues. Per the germline V gene, CDR1 is SGHTA and CDR2 is FQGNSA.

DNA of the CDR3: TGTGCCAGCAGCTTAGCGCCCGTGACTAGCGGGAGGAACAATGAGCAGTTCTTC. This codes for CASSLAPVTSGRNNEQFF. The chain joins TRBV7-6 to TRBJ2-1; 13 nucleotides align to TRBD2. In germline, CDR1 is SGHVS, CDR2 FNYEAQ. CDR3 length equals 18 residues. Losses at the gene ends were 0 bases for V and 5 bases for J; bases not matched to a gene: 7.

V is TRBV7-9 and J is TRBJ2-1; no reliable D call. The germline V and J ends were trimmed by 6 bases and 10 bases, with 16 bases remaining between them. The CDR3 length is 13 residues. In germline, CDR1 is SEHNR, CDR2 FQNEAQ (reference sequence). Written as DNA, the CDR3 is TGTGCCAGCAGGGAAGACTGGTTGCTAGAGCAGTTCTTC. Residues: CASREDWLLEQFF.

This rearrangement joins TRBV5-8 to TRBJ2-7; 7 bases match TRBD1. CDR1 is SGHTS and CDR2 is YDEGEE in the germline V gene. The CDR3 is 14 residues long. The V and J ends lost 4 bases and 2 bases, in that order; junction bases with no gene match: 6. Here the CDR3 DNA reads TGTGCCAGCAGCGTGGGACAGTCTACCTACGAGCAGTACTTC. This gives the protein CASSVGQSTYEQYF. Using reference TRBV5-8 and TRBJ2-7 for the parts outside the CDR3, the full variable domain is EAGVTQSPTHLIKTRGQQATLRCSPISGHTSVYWYQQALGLGLQFLLWYDEGEERNRGNFPPRFSGRQFPNYSSELNVNALELEDSALYLCASSVGQSTYEQYFGPGTRLTVT.

The V call is TRBV18, the J call TRBJ1-2; tentative D call: TRBD1 (5 bases). Per germline, CDR1 KGHSH and CDR2 LQKENI. V lost 0 bases and J lost 2, with 13 bases in between. The CDR3 has 16 residues. The CDR3 sequence is CASSPPVGGLNYGYTF. The CDR3 DNA is TGTGCCAGCTCACCACCGGTGGGGGGACTGAACTATGGCTACACCTTC.

This chain connects TRBV6-4 to TRBJ2-3; D unclear. V dropped 2 bases and J dropped 1 base, with 10 bases sitting between them. The CDR3 consists of 15 residues. The V gene's germline CDR1 is MRHNA and CDR2 SNTAGT. The CDR3: CASSDGWAGTDTQYF. The CDR3, as DNA: TGTGCCAGCAGTGACGGATGGGCGGGCACAGATACGCAGTATTTT.